The 9 T cell receptor beta chains presented below share a single source sample, sequenced in a study of T cell repertoires in cytomegalovirus infection. MiXCR, applied by TCRdb to the reads, yields one record per CDR3 protein. The sample shows roughly 500,000 distinct CDR3 sequences, 16% of them seen only once. Sequencing input: CD8+ T cells from PBMCs. The receptors shown here come from a human donor in good health (CMV status not recorded). Some clones in this sample may be carry-over from other donors' samples.

The sample holds many counts of this clonotype. The chain uses TRBV7-3 and TRBJ2-6; 12 bases are shared with TRBD2. The V gene's germline CDR1 is SGHTA and CDR2 FQGTGA. The CDR3 runs 18 residues. V lost 5 bases, J lost 0 bases, and 5 bases stayed unmatched. The CDR3 nucleotides read TGTGCCAGCAGCGCACTAGCGGGGGGAACCTCTGGGGCCAACGTCCTGACTTTC. Translating it yields CASSALAGGTSGANVLTF.

V gene TRBV10-3 combines with J gene TRBJ2-7; 8 bases map to TRBD2. Per the germline V gene, CDR1 is ENHRY and CDR2 is SYGVKD. The CDR3 is 16 amino acids. Trimming removed 0 bases from V and 0 bases from J; junction bases left unmatched: 4. CDR3 coding DNA: TGTGCCATCAGTGAGTCTCAGCGGGAGAGCTCCTACGAGCAGTACTTC. Protein sequence: CAISESQRESSYEQYF.

This clonotype was detected many times. This chain joins TRBV7-3 and TRBJ2-1, with 8 bases lining up with TRBD1. In germline, CDR1 is SGHTA, CDR2 FQGTGA. With 5 bases clipped from V and 4 bases from J, the junction kept 7 bases outside the gene matches. This CDR3 is 15 amino acids long. The CDR3 DNA follows: TGTGCCAGCAGCAGAGACAGGGGAATTTACAATGAGCAGTTCTTC. This gives the protein CASSRDRGIYNEQFF.

V is TRBV20-1 and J is TRBJ2-1; TRBD2 is a possible D gene (6 bases). The CDR3 contains 13 residues. Germline-derived CDR1 and CDR2 are DFQATT and SNEGSKA (reference sequence). V lost 5 bases and J 5 bases, leaving 13 bases between the germline ends. CDR3 DNA sequence: TGCAGTGCTCAACCCCCTAGCGACAATGAGCAGTTCTTC. Protein sequence: CSAQPPSDNEQFF.

This clonotype was seen a handful of times. Here the CDR3 DNA reads TGTGCCAGCAGTTCCCCGGGACGTTCGTCTGGAAACACCATATATTTT. Amino acid sequence: CASSSPGRSSGNTIYF. The chain links TRBV6-5 to TRBJ1-3, with a tentative D call TRBD1 (5 bases). This CDR3 spans 16 amino acids. Germline values: CDR1 MNHEY, CDR2 SVGAGI. V was shortened by 4 bases and J by 1 base, with 14 bases between the two germline ends.

This clonotype was counted between two and nine times. Since a much larger clone is just one base distant, this may be a read error. The V gene is TRBV27, the J gene TRBJ2-5; 7 positions agree with TRBD2. The germline gives CDR1 MNHEY, CDR2 SMNVEV (reference sequence). CDR3 length: 13 residues. V lost 3 bases and J lost 5; bases outside the gene matches: 3. The CDR3 bases are TGTGCCAGCAGTTTCGGACTAGAGGAGACCCAGTACTTC. It codes for CASSFGLEETQYF.

J is TRBJ1-1 and V is TRBV27; TRBD1 aligns across 9 bases. In germline, CDR1 is MNHEY, CDR2 SMNVEV (reference sequence). After removal of 5 bases from V and 4 bases from J, the junction contained 8 bases not matched to a gene. The CDR3 sequence is 15 residues long. The DNA of the CDR3 is TGTGCCAGCAGTCACAGGGGGCGCTGGGGCACTGAAGCTTTCTTT. It encodes CASSHRGRWGTEAFF.

Ten or more counts support this clonotype. CDR3 amino acids: CASSYSTSRPNYEQYF. CDR3 sequence (DNA): TGTGCCAGCAGTTACTCGACTAGCAGACCCAACTACGAGCAGTACTTC. The chain joins TRBV6-5 to TRBJ2-7, with TRBD2 matching over 7 bases. The CDR3 is 16 residues long. Germline values: CDR1 MNHEY, CDR2 SVGAGI. V dropped 0 bases and J dropped 3; count of bases not matched to a gene: 8.

The table lists this clonotype with many counts. The J gene is TRBJ2-1, the V gene TRBV12-3 or TRBV12-4; 9 bases map to TRBD2. Trimming at V came to 3 bases and at J to 7 bases, leaving 7 bases not matched to a gene. CDR3 length: 15 residues. This CDR3 is CASSFGRGGRNEQFF. DNA of the CDR3: TGTGCCAGCAGTTTCGGGCGGGGGGGCCGGAATGAGCAGTTCTTC.